Listed below are T cell receptor beta chains from one sample, sequenced in a study of shared clonotypes between healthy human individuals. Here immunoSEQ multiplex PCR was the method, and the copy in TCRdb shows in-frame clones only, minus some. The sample holds 450,000 to 550,000 clones, around 79% seen once. Sample: PBMCs. The receptors come from a woman aged 40 to 50 in good health. Some clones in this sample may be carry-over from other donors' samples. The CDR3 runs from the conserved cysteine through the conserved F or W. A D gene is named only where the DNA matches it firmly. Size values are once, few and many counts, or a class for expanded clones, and some rows have none.

j_call	v_call	clone_size	d_call	cdr3_nt	cdr3_aa
TRBJ2-5	TRBV7-9	.	TRBD2	TGTGCCAGCAGCTTAGGTCGGGGGGAGGAGACCCAGTACTTC	CASSLGRGEETQYF
TRBJ2-7	TRBV4-1	.	.	TGCGCCAGCAGCCAAGAAGGGAGGCGGGCGCACTACGAGCAGTACTTC	CASSQEGRRAHYEQYF
TRBJ2-7	TRBV6-6	.	.	TGTGCCAGCAGTGCGACCTCCTACGAGCAGTACTTC	CASSATSYEQYF
TRBJ2-5	TRBV7-9	.	TRBD1	TGTGCCAGCGGTTCTTGGACAGGGCTTGTGGAGACCCAGTACTTC	CASGSWTGLVETQYF
TRBJ2-7	TRBV29-1	.	.	TGCAGCGTGGGGGGACAGCAGGAGCAGTACTTC	CSVGGQQEQYF
TRBJ2-3	TRBV9	.	TRBD2	TGTGCCAGCAGCGTAGGTGCGGGAGGAGCAGATACGCAGTATTTT	CASSVGAGGADTQYF
TRBJ2-7	TRBV7-2	.	.	TGTGCCAGCAGCTTAAGAACCTACGAGCAGTACTTC	CASSLRTYEQYF
TRBJ1-1	TRBV6-6	.	.	TGTGCCAGCAGTTCCCCCGGCAGGGAAGCTTTCTTT	CASSSPGREAFF
TRBJ2-7	TRBV28	.	.	TGTGCCAGCAGTCGAGCCCTATCAGGGGTCTTGACCTACGAGCAGTACTTC	CASSRALSGVLTYEQYF
TRBJ2-1	TRBV5-8	.	TRBD2	TGTGCCAGCAGCTCCGGGACTAGCGGGAGAGTCGATGAGCAGTTCTTC	CASSSGTSGRVDEQFF
TRBJ2-7	TRBV19	.	TRBD2	TGTGCCAGTAGTTCCATCTGGACTAGCGGGAGGTCCCTCTCCTACGAGCAGTACTTC	CASSSIWTSGRSLSYEQYF
TRBJ2-7	TRBV18	.	.	TGTGCCAGCTCACCGCCGACTATAACCCGCGCCGAGCAGTACTTC	CASSPPTITRAEQYF
TRBJ1-4	TRBV7-2	few	.	TGTGCCAGCAGCTTACCGTCTTTGGGTCCCGGAAAACTGTTTTTT	CASSLPSLGPGKLFF
TRBJ1-2	TRBV27	.	TRBD1	TGTGCCAGCAGTTTATCGAAACAGGGGGTGAATGGCTACACCTTC	CASSLSKQGVNGYTF
TRBJ1-1	TRBV7-9	.	TRBD1	TGTGCCAGCAGCTCATGGGACAGGGGAACTGAAGCTTTCTTT	CASSSWDRGTEAFF
TRBJ2-5	TRBV7-2	.	.	TGTGCCAGCAGCCGGGACCCTTCAATGGGTAGAGAGACCCAGTACTTC	CASSRDPSMGRETQYF
TRBJ1-2	TRBV15	.	.	TGTGCCACCAGCCTCGGGGGACCCAACTATGGCTACACCTTC	CATSLGGPNYGYTF
TRBJ1-4	TRBV6-6	.	.	TGTGCCAGCAGTTCTCACTTAGCGGGGTCTGAAAAACTGTTTTTT	CASSSHLAGSEKLFF
TRBJ1-3	TRBV9	.	TRBD1	TGTGCCAGCAGCGCCCTCCCGGGACAGGGCTCTGGAAACACCATATATTTT	CASSALPGQGSGNTIYF
TRBJ1-2	TRBV28	.	.	TGTGCCAGCAATTTGCGGTTTGGGGGCGCGTACTATGGCTACACCTTC	CASNLRFGGAYYGYTF
TRBJ2-7	TRBV5-1	.	.	TGCGCCAGCAGCGCCGACAGCTACGAGCAGTACTTC	CASSADSYEQYF
TRBJ2-7	TRBV9	.	.	TGTGCCAGCAGCGTAGCCGGGCAGGGTAACGAGCAGTACTTC	CASSVAGQGNEQYF